This T cell receptor beta chain was sequenced for a study of cytotoxic CD8 clonotypes in ibrutinib-treated CLL. Sequencing was designed to attain a depth spanning 1 in 200,000 to 1 in 1 million T cells. TCRdb's copy holds only in-frame clones and misses some; the assay was immunoSEQ multiplex PCR. The top ten hold about 3.3% of the sample, which has about 130,000 clones, 80% to 90% seen once. From germline, CDR1 is KGHSH and CDR2 LQKENI. V was trimmed by 1 base and J by 1 base, leaving 16 bases between them. CDR3 length: 17 amino acids. This receptor was identified in a human donor with chronic lymphocytic leukemia. The sequenced sample was PBMCs, obtained after 24 months of ibrutinib treatment. The V call is TRBV18, the J call TRBJ2-5; possibly TRBD2 for D (6 bases). The DNA for the CDR3 is TGTGCCAGCTCACCACGGGTATTGGGGGGAACCCAAGAGACCCAGTACTTC. This gives the protein CASSPRVLGGTQETQYF. The variable domain in full, completed from reference TRBV18 and TRBJ2-5, reads NAGVMQNPRHLVRRRGQEARLRCSPMKGHSHVYWYRQLPEEGLKFMVYLQKENIIDESGMPKERFSAEFPKEGPSILRIQQVVRGDSAAYFCASSPRVLGGTQETQYFGPGTRLLVL.